This T cell receptor (beta chain) was sequenced in a study of blood T cell repertoires in COVID-19. About the research overall: Acute-phase and convalescent COVID-19 samples originated in the United States, Italy and Spain. T cells, B-cell-depleted T cells, or PBMCs supplied cDNA or gDNA.

Under the authors' procedure: Reference gene primers were amplified, and this amplification served to estimate nucleated cell counts. The table came from immunoSEQ multiplex PCR; TCRdb's copy has only in-frame clones and leaves some out. V and J calls and clone size follow that table, whereas D and trimming were derived from the DNA. The data contain over 250,000 clones, around 90% of them seen just once; the ten biggest clones take up 2% to 2.5%. Germline lookup yields CDR1 SGHTA and CDR2 FQGNSA. The length of the CDR3 is 13 residues. Deletions cut 3 bases from V and 7 bases from J, with 10 bases between.

This TCR was recovered from a man aged 50 to 60 with acute or convalescent COVID-19. The V and J genes are TRBV7-2 and TRBJ1-3, with a weak D call TRBD1 (5 bases). The sequencing sample was made of peripheral blood. CDR3 bases: TGTGCCAGCAGCTTCGACAGAAGGAACACCATATATTTT. The encoded protein is CASSFDRRNTIYF.